These T cell receptor beta chains were read from a single sample in a study of control samples from healthy donors and cancer patients. The repertoire was sequenced with immunoSEQ multiplex PCR; TCRdb's copy has only in-frame clones and lacks some. The table includes roughly 100,000 clones, approximately 92% detected once. The sequenced sample consisted of blood. These receptors all stem from a human donor in good health. The donor label of this sample is uncertain. The CDR3 runs from the conserved cysteine through the conserved F or W. D genes are given only for firm matches. Only some rows state a clone size, as once, few, many or a class for expanded clones.

V gene: TRBV5-1
D gene: NA
J gene: TRBJ2-4
clone size: NA
CDR3 DNA: TGCGCCAGCAAAGAGGGGATAGCCAAAAACATTCAGTACTTC
CDR3 protein: CASKEGIAKNIQYF

V gene: TRBV10-3
D gene: NA
J gene: TRBJ1-5
clone size: NA
CDR3 DNA: TGTGCCATCAGTGAGTTAAATCAGCCCCAGCATTTT
CDR3 protein: CAISELNQPQHF

V gene: TRBV7-2
D gene: NA
J gene: TRBJ1-2
clone size: NA
CDR3 DNA: TGTGCCAGCAGCTTAGAGTGGGGCTATGGCTACACCTTC
CDR3 protein: CASSLEWGYGYTF

V gene: TRBV3-1/TRBV3-2
D gene: NA
J gene: TRBJ1-2
clone size: once
CDR3 DNA: TGTGTCAGCAGCCCTGGCCCCCTGGGCTACACCTTC
CDR3 protein: CVSSPGPLGYTF

V gene: TRBV12-3/TRBV12-4
D gene: NA
J gene: TRBJ1-1
clone size: NA
CDR3 DNA: TGTGCCAGCAGTTTGGTGGGGGCCGGGGAAGCTTTCTTT
CDR3 protein: CASSLVGAGEAFF

V gene: TRBV24-1
D gene: NA
J gene: TRBJ2-2
clone size: NA
CDR3 DNA: TGTGCCACCAGTGATTTGATGGGGGGGAACACCGGGGAGCTGTTTTTT
CDR3 protein: CATSDLMGGNTGELFF

V gene: TRBV30
D gene: NA
J gene: TRBJ1-6
clone size: few
CDR3 DNA: TGTGCCTGGAAGTCGGGGGCTTACTATAATTCACCCCTCCACTTT
CDR3 protein: CAWKSGAYYNSPLHF

V gene: TRBV7-5
D gene: NA
J gene: TRBJ1-6
clone size: once
CDR3 DNA: TGTGTCAGAAGCTGTAATTCACCCCTCCACTTT
CDR3 protein: CVRSCNSPLHF

V gene: TRBV24-1
D gene: NA
J gene: TRBJ1-6
clone size: NA
CDR3 DNA: TGTGCCACCTACGTGGGAAGGGGTTGGTCACCCCTCCACTTT
CDR3 protein: CATYVGRGWSPLHF

V gene: TRBV7-6
D gene: NA
J gene: TRBJ1-2
clone size: NA
CDR3 DNA: TGTGCCAGCAGCTTAGGGGACTTCGGTGGCTACACCTTC
CDR3 protein: CASSLGDFGGYTF

V gene: TRBV6-1
D gene: NA
J gene: TRBJ2-2
clone size: NA
CDR3 DNA: TGTGCCAGCAGTGCCCAAATACAGCTTAACACCGGGGAGCTGTTTTTT
CDR3 protein: CASSAQIQLNTGELFF